This passage covers 8 T cell receptor beta chains from one sample sequenced in a study of T-cell reconstitution after alpha-beta-depleted transplantation in children. As it was prepared, the TCRbeta library received unique molecular identifiers. TCRdb recomputed calls from the PCR reads with MiXCR, one row per CDR3 protein. This table holds over 85,000 distinct CDR3 sequences, 6% to 9% found once. Sequenced here: PBMCs, sampled before TCRalphabeta/CD19-depleted stem cell transplant. Receptors originate from a boy between 2 and 15 years old with acute lymphoblastic leukemia, due to receive a stem cell transplant.

Points on this clonotype: A read error may explain this, as a much larger clone is one base away. V gene TRBV4-2 combines with J gene TRBJ2-1; D is possibly TRBD1 (5 bases). Per the germline V gene, CDR1 is LGHNA and CDR2 is YNFKEQ. The CDR3 length is 16 residues. CDR3: CASSQEGTGDYNEQLF. As DNA, the CDR3 is TGTGCCAGCAGCCAAGAAGGAACAGGAGATTACAATGAGCAGCTCTTC.

This clonotype was seen repeatedly, ten times or more. V usage is TRBV20-1 and J usage is TRBJ1-6, with D possibly TRBD1 on 5 matching bases. CDR1 DFQATT and CDR2 SNEGSKA come from the germline V gene (reference sequence). The CDR3 length is 13 residues. Deletions cut 6 bases from V and 4 bases from J, with 10 bases between. CDR3 DNA sequence: TGCAGTGCCATACCAGGGTATAATTCACCCCTCCACTTT. It translates to CSAIPGYNSPLHF.

This clonotype was picked up many times. The chain employs TRBV19 and TRBJ2-3, with TRBD1 matching 9 bases. J was trimmed by 2 bases and V by 9 bases; bases with no gene match: 6. Per the germline V gene, CDR1 is LNHDA and CDR2 is SQIVND (reference sequence). This CDR3 is built from 14 residues. The CDR3 loop reads CASQGDRDTDTQYF. The CDR3 bases are TGTGCCAGCCAAGGGGACAGGGACACAGATACGCAGTATTTT.

This clonotype has at least ten counts. The chain combines TRBV4-1 with TRBJ2-7; D may be TRBD2 (6 bases). Germline CDR1 MGHRA, CDR2 YSYEKL. V was trimmed by 4 bases and J by 4 bases, leaving 11 bases between them. The CDR3 has 13 amino acids. CDR3 DNA: TGCGCCAGCAGCCTCCGGGACTCTTACGAGCAGTACTTC. Encoded protein: CASSLRDSYEQYF.

V and J are TRBV20-1 and TRBJ1-6; tentatively, D is TRBD1 (6 bases). V lost 6 bases and J lost 2, with 14 bases in between. Germline V lookup: CDR1 DFQATT, CDR2 SNEGSKA (reference sequence). There are 15 residues in the CDR3. Here the CDR3 DNA reads TGCAGTGCCTCCAGGGGTTCCCCCTATAATTCACCCCTCCACTTT. Translated, it gives CSASRGSPYNSPLHF.

Ten or more counts support this clonotype. The chain employs TRBV6-1 and TRBJ2-7; D possibly corresponds to TRBD2 (6 bases). CDR3 length: 14 amino acids. Trimming removed 6 bases at V and 0 bases at J, with 12 bases between. CDR1 MNHNS and CDR2 SASEGT come from the germline V gene. As DNA, the CDR3 is TGTGCCAGCAGCCCCGGGACTGACTCCTACGAGCAGTACTTC. Translation gives CASSPGTDSYEQYF.

This clonotype has a count of ten or more. The chain employs TRBV5-1 and TRBJ2-3, with 7 positions matching TRBD2. Germline CDR1 and CDR2: SGHRS and YFSETQ. This CDR3 spans 13 amino acids. J lost 2 bases, V lost 6 bases, and 3 bases had no gene match. In nucleotides, the CDR3 is TGCGCCAGCACTAGCGGTGTCACAGATACGCAGTATTTT. Its protein product is CASTSGVTDTQYF. The variable domain in full, completed from reference TRBV5-1 and TRBJ2-3, reads KAGVTQTPRYLIKTRGQQVTLSCSPISGHRSVSWYQQTPGQGLQFLFEYFSETQRNKGNFPGRFSGRQFSNSRSEMNVSTLELGDSALYLCASTSGVTDTQYFGPGTRLTVL.

This clonotype was seen a few times. The gene calls are TRBV13 and TRBJ2-1, with 12 bases that match TRBD2. The CDR3 runs 16 residues. Germline values: CDR1 PRHDT, CDR2 FYEKMQ (reference sequence). After removal of 5 bases from V and 5 bases from J, the junction contained 7 bases not matched to a gene. CDR3 protein: CASSILAGGQNNEQFF. As DNA, the CDR3 is TGTGCCAGCAGCATCCTAGCGGGGGGGCAAAACAATGAGCAGTTCTTC.